This T cell receptor beta chain emerged from a study of T-cell reconstitution after alpha-beta-depleted transplantation in children. General observations from the study: Counts and diversity of T cells one year after transplant came mostly from newly produced T cells. Some patients owed their high day-60 TCRbeta diversity to surviving recipient T cells and thymic progenitors.

A remark on this clonotype: Its antigen is not known.

During its preparation, the TCRbeta library received unique molecular identifiers. TCRdb reprocessed the PCR reads via MiXCR and lists one record per CDR3 protein. Seen here are 550,000 to 600,000 distinct CDR3 sequences, under 30% observed once, and the top ten hold around an eighth. The CDR3 runs to 11 residues. Per the germline V gene, CDR1 is MNHEY and CDR2 is SVGAGI. V lost 5 bases and J 16 bases, leaving 15 bases between the germline ends. The V gene is TRBV6-5, the J gene TRBJ2-1, with D perhaps matching TRBD2 (7 bases). Sequencing used PBMCs, mostly from graft donor cells, obtained 360 days after TCRalphabeta/CD19-depleted stem cell transplant. This TCR was sampled from a boy under three years old who had a stem cell transplant for acute myeloid leukemia, so the T cells may come from the graft donor. In nucleotides, the CDR3 is TGTGCCAGCAGTACTGGGGGGGCCTTATTCTTC. Translated, it gives CASSTGGALFF.